This TCR beta chain was captured by sequencing in a study of T cell responses to AZD1222 COVID-19 vaccine. For this clone: Its target is not known.

General study results and limits: All repertoire sampling was performed exclusively after the peak T cell response. Clonal diversity was possibly underestimated, and the donors were mostly white British, with more females. Spike-specific TCR breadth rose after two AZD1222 doses, and depth rose as well. At baseline, seropositivity was found in only five or six AZD1222 recipients.

Profiled with immunoSEQ multiplex PCR; TCRdb holds only in-frame clones, not every one. This sample has tens of thousands of clones, with 65% to 85% found just once. Germline CDR1 reads LGHNT; CDR2 reads FRNRAP. Between the trimmed V and J ends, which lost 1 base and 6 bases, there was a span of 19 bases. This CDR3 has 17 residues. The source of this sequence is an adult in good health. This material consisted of peripheral blood, taken on day 0 of AZD1222 vaccination. V is TRBV12-5 and J is TRBJ2-1; TRBD2 is a possible D gene (5 bases). CDR3 bases: TGTGCTAGTGGTTTGGCGGGGATCGGTGTGATTTCCAATGAGCAGTTCTTC. Translation gives CASGLAGIGVISNEQFF.